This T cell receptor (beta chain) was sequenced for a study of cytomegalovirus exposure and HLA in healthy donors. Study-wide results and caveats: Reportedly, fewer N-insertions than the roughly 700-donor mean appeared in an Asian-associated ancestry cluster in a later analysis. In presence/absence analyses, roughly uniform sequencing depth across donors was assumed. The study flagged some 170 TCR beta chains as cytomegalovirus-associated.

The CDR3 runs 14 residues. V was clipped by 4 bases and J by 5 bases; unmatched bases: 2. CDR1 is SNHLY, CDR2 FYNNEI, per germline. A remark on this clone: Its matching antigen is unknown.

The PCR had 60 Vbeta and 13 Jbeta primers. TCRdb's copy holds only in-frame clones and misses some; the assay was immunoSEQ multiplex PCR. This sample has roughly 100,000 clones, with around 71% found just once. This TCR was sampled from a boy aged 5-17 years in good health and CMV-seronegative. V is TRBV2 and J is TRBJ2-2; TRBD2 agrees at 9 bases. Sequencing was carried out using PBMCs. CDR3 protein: CASSARGGTGELFF. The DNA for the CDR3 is TGTGCCAGCAGTGCGCGGGGGGGTACCGGGGAGCTGTTTTTT.